Shown below are 30 T cell receptor beta chains from a single sample sequenced in a study of T cells expressing NK-cell markers. TCRdb re-analyzed the 5' RACE reads; it lists each CDR3 protein once, without DNA. In all, the sample yields 350,000 to 400,000 distinct CDR3 sequences. What was sequenced was blood T cells: a sorted CD56 or NKG2C T cell subset, CD4+ or CD8+ T cells, or bulk PBMC T cells (not recorded which). These receptors were collected from a woman between 50 and 59 years old in good health.

The chain uses TRBV3-1 and TRBJ2-1; there is no DNA to check the TCRdb D call of TRBD2. The germline gives CDR1 LGHDT, CDR2 YNNKEL (reference sequence). This CDR3 is 16 amino acids long. CDR3 loop: CASSPRGLQTYNEQFF.

J is TRBJ2-1 and V is TRBV24-1; TCRdb's D call, TRBD1, is unchecked because there is no DNA. The CDR3 totals 14 residues. Germline CDR1 is KGHDR and CDR2 is SFDVKD. The CDR3 loop is CATAGGQGPGEQFF.

V and J are TRBV5-1 and TRBJ2-1; TCRdb calls TRBD2, which cannot be checked without DNA. CDR3 length equals 16 residues. Germline assignment: CDR1 SGHRS and CDR2 YFSETQ. This CDR3 is CASSGGLAGPRNEQFF.

The chain joins TRBV6-6 to TRBJ2-3. This CDR3 is 13 amino acids long. Germline V gene lookup returns CDR1 MNHNY and CDR2 SVGAGI (reference sequence). CDR3 region: CASSQLQTDTQYF.

The chain links TRBV3-1 to TRBJ2-7; absent DNA, TCRdb's TRBD1 call cannot be checked. The CDR3 runs to 16 residues. Germline CDR1 LGHDT, CDR2 YNNKEL (reference sequence). This CDR3 reads CASSQDITGSSYEQYF.

The chain employs TRBV7-2 and TRBJ2-3; TCRdb designates TRBD1, a call that cannot be tested without DNA. The CDR3 is 17 residues long. In germline, CDR1 is SGHTA, CDR2 FQGNSA. CDR3: CASSLATGIGSTDTQYF.

The chain uses TRBV18 and TRBJ1-5; TCRdb outputs TRBD1, but without DNA this stays unchecked. The CDR3 runs to 16 residues. Looked up from germline, CDR1 is KGHSH and CDR2 is LQKENI. The CDR3 loop is CASSPGTVNSNQPQHF.

The rearrangement joins TRBV5-1 to TRBJ2-7; TCRdb picks TRBD2, but there is no DNA to check that call. This CDR3 region has 17 residues. CDR1 is SGHRS and CDR2 is YFSETQ in the germline V gene. This CDR3 is CASSAGTSGREVYEQYF.

V gene TRBV29-1 combines with J gene TRBJ2-2. CDR3 length equals 12 residues. Germline CDR1 is SQVTM and CDR2 is ANQGSEA. CDR3 in amino acids: CSVEETNWELFF.

The chain has TRBV3-1 and TRBJ2-5; TCRdb's assignment of TRBD2 cannot be checked, as there is no DNA. Germline V lookup: CDR1 LGHDT, CDR2 YNNKEL (reference sequence). The CDR3 length is 14 residues. The CDR3 sequence: CASSQGRQQETQYF.

V gene TRBV24-1 combines with J gene TRBJ2-5. Germline V gene lookup returns CDR1 KGHDR and CDR2 SFDVKD. The CDR3 is made up of 14 amino acids. CDR3 amino acids: CATSDLRKSETQYF.

The CDR3 sequence is CASSQRDQSYNEQFF. The chain is built from TRBV3-1 and TRBJ2-1; the D call from TCRdb, TRBD2, cannot be confirmed without DNA. The CDR3 extends over 15 amino acids. Looked up from germline, CDR1 is LGHDT and CDR2 is YNNKEL (reference sequence).

The J gene is TRBJ2-4, the V gene TRBV20-1. The CDR3 runs 18 residues. Germline-derived CDR1 and CDR2 are DFQATT and SNEGSKA (reference sequence). Here the CDR3 reads CSASLVTSLSLAKNIQYF.

The chain combines TRBV5-1 with TRBJ2-1; there is no DNA to check the TCRdb D call of TRBD1. CDR3 length: 18 amino acids. Germline CDR1 is SGHRS and CDR2 is YFSETQ. Here the CDR3 reads CASSTSNAGLPRSNEQFF. Combining the CDR3 with reference TRBV5-1 and TRBJ2-1 gives the whole variable domain KAGVTQTPRYLIKTRGQQVTLSCSPISGHRSVSWYQQTPGQGLQFLFEYFSETQRNKGNFPGRFSGRQFSNSRSEMNVSTLELGDSALYLCASSTSNAGLPRSNEQFFGPGTRLTVL.

V and J are TRBV12-3 or TRBV12-4 and TRBJ2-7; TCRdb returns TRBD2, unconfirmable since there is no DNA. The length of the CDR3 is 14 residues. This chain's CDR3 is CASSQAGGPGEQYF.

The chain recombines TRBV20-1 with TRBJ2-5. Germline lookup yields CDR1 DFQATT and CDR2 SNEGSKA (reference sequence). The CDR3 extends over 13 amino acids. CDR3 loop: CSAEPRDWETQYF.

V usage is TRBV6-1 and J usage is TRBJ1-6. Germline V gives CDR1 MNHNS, CDR2 SASEGT. The CDR3 runs 12 residues. The CDR3 spells CATSAGFSPLHF.

The rearrangement uses TRBV11-2 and TRBJ2-3; without DNA, the TCRdb call of TRBD1 cannot be checked. Germline lookup yields CDR1 SGHAT and CDR2 FQNNGV. This CDR3 has 15 amino acids. The CDR3 region is CASSRARAPRDTQYF.

V usage is TRBV5-1 and J usage is TRBJ1-1; TCRdb's assignment of TRBD1 cannot be checked, as there is no DNA. The CDR3 extends over 17 amino acids. CDR1 and CDR2 (germline): SGHRS, YFSETQ. The CDR3 reads CASSLAGQVNLGTEAFF. Drawing the rest from reference TRBV5-1 and TRBJ1-1, the complete variable domain is KAGVTQTPRYLIKTRGQQVTLSCSPISGHRSVSWYQQTPGQGLQFLFEYFSETQRNKGNFPGRFSGRQFSNSRSEMNVSTLELGDSALYLCASSLAGQVNLGTEAFFGQGTRLTVV.

The CDR3 sequence is CASSLLNPKLRNTEAFF. J is TRBJ1-1 and V is TRBV27. The germline gives CDR1 MNHEY, CDR2 SMNVEV (reference sequence). The CDR3 consists of 17 residues.

The V gene is TRBV3-1, the J gene TRBJ2-1. Germline values: CDR1 LGHDT, CDR2 YNNKEL (reference sequence). This CDR3 spans 14 amino acids. This CDR3 reads CASSQQQAGNEQFF.

The chain recombines TRBV24-1 with TRBJ2-1; TCRdb proposes TRBD2, but this gene call is untestable without DNA. Per the germline V gene, CDR1 is KGHDR and CDR2 is SFDVKD. The CDR3 is made up of 16 amino acids. The CDR3 spells CATSDSLAGGPNEQFF.

The chain carries TRBV3-1 and TRBJ2-1; TCRdb lists TRBD2, though no DNA is available to test this call. CDR3 size: 15 residues. Germline values: CDR1 LGHDT, CDR2 YNNKEL (reference sequence). CDR3 residues: CASSPEASWGNEQFF.

This sequence joins TRBV28 and TRBJ1-4; TCRdb designates TRBD1, a call that cannot be tested without DNA. The CDR3 is 15 amino acids. Germline CDR1 reads MDHEN; CDR2 reads SYDVKM. The CDR3 protein is CASSTPTGGYEKLFF.

The chain is built from TRBV2 and TRBJ2-1; the D gene TCRdb calls, TRBD1, cannot be checked with no DNA. In germline, CDR1 is SNHLY, CDR2 FYNNEI. The CDR3 is 13 amino acids. This CDR3 reads CASSGTGYNEQFF.

The CDR3 is CASSAGNFNTEAFF. The chain recombines TRBV7-6 with TRBJ1-1. Looked up from germline, CDR1 is SGHVS and CDR2 is FNYEAQ. CDR3 length equals 14 residues.

The gene calls are TRBV15 and TRBJ2-3; TCRdb's D gene call, TRBD2, goes unchecked for lack of DNA. Germline V gene lookup returns CDR1 LNHNV and CDR2 YYDKDF (reference sequence). This CDR3 is built from 13 residues. The chain's CDR3 is CATTGTVTDTQYF.

The gene calls are TRBV27 and TRBJ2-5; the TCRdb D gene call, TRBD2, has no DNA to confirm it. The germline V gene encodes CDR1 MNHEY and CDR2 SMNVEV (reference sequence). There are 16 residues in the CDR3. This CDR3 is CASSPGELAGGETQYF.

J is TRBJ2-1 and V is TRBV6-5; TCRdb reports TRBD2, a call that lacks DNA to check it against. CDR1 is MNHEY, CDR2 SVGAGI, per germline. The CDR3 consists of 16 residues. CDR3 in amino acids: CASSPASGASYNEQFF.

The genes are TRBV5-1 and TRBJ2-3; TCRdb gives TRBD2 as the D gene, but with no DNA this cannot be confirmed. The CDR3 is made up of 16 amino acids. Germline values: CDR1 SGHRS, CDR2 YFSETQ. CDR3 loop: CASSLGLAFRIDTQYF.